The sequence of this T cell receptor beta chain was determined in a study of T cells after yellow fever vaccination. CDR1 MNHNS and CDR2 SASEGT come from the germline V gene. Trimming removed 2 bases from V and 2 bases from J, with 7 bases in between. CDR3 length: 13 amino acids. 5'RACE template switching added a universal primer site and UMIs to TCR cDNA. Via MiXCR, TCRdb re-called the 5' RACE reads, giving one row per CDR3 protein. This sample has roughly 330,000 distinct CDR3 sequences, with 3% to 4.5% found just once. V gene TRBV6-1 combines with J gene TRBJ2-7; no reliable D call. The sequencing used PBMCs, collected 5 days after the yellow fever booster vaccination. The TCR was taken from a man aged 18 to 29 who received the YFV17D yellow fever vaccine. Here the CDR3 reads CASSERAPYEQYV. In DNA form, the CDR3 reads TGTGCCAGCAGTGAAAGGGCTCCCTACGAGCAGTACGTC.